This TCR beta chain was captured by sequencing in a study of shared clonotypes between healthy human individuals. Study-wide results and limits: Represented genetic and exposure-history diversity was restricted by having few donors.

This table comes from immunoSEQ multiplex PCR, and its TCRdb copy is limited to in-frame clones, with some not included. Among approximately 2.3 million clones listed, just over 90% were seen once. Worth noting for this clone: Its target is not known.

From germline, CDR1 is SGHTA and CDR2 FQGNSA. The CDR3 is made up of 18 amino acids. The V end was cut by 1 base, the J end by 1 base, with 20 bases between. The sample was naive CD4+ T cells from PBMCs. This sample's subset: CD45RA+ positively selected. V gene TRBV7-2 combines with J gene TRBJ2-7, with D perhaps TRBD1 (5 bases). The source of this sequence is a man younger than 35 in good health. Some clones in this sample may be carry-over from other donors' samples. This CDR3 is CASSLGGILRGGSYEQYF. DNA for the CDR3: TGTGCCAGCAGCTTAGGTGGTATCTTAAGGGGTGGGTCCTACGAGCAGTACTTC.